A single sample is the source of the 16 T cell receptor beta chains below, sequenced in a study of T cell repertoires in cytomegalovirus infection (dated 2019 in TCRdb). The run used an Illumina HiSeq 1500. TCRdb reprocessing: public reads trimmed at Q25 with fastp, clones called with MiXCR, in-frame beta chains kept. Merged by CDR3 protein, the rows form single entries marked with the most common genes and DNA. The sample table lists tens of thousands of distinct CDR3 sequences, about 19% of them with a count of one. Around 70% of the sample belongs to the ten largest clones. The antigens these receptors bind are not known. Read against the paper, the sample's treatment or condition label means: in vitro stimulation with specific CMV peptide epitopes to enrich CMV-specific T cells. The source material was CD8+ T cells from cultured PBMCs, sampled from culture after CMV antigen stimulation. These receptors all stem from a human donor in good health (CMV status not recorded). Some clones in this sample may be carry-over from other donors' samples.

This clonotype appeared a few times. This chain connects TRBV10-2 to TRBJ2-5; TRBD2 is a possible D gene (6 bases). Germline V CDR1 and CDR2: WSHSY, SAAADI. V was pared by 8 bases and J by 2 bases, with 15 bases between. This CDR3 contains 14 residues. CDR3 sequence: CASAIRGKQETQYF. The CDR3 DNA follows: TGCGCCAGCGCCATACGGGGGAAACAAGAGACCCAGTACTTC.

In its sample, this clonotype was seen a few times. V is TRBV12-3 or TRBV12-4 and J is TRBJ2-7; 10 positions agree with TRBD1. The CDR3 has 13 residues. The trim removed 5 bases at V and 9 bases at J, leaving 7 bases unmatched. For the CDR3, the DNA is TGTGCCAGCAGTACAAGGGACAGGGGATGGCAGTACTTC. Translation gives CASSTRDRGWQYF.

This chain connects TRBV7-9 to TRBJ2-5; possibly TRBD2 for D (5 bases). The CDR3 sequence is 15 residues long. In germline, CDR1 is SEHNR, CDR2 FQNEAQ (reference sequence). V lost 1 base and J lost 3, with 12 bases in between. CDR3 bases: TGTGCCAGCAGCTTAGATATGTGGCGGGAAGAGACCCAGTACTTC. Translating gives CASSLDMWREETQYF.

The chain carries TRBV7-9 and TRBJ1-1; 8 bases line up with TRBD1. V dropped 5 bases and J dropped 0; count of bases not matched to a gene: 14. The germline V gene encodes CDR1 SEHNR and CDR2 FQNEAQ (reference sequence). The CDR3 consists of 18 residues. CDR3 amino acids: CASSPSGTGGSLNTEAFF. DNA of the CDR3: TGTGCCAGCAGCCCCTCGGGTACAGGGGGTAGTCTGAACACTGAAGCTTTCTTT.

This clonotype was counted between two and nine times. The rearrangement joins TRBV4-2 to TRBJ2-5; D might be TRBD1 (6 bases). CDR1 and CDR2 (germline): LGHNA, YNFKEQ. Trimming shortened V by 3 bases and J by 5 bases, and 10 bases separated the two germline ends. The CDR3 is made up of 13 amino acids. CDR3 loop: CASSQDRRETQYF. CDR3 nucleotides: TGTGCCAGCAGCCAGGACAGACGGGAGACCCAGTACTTC.

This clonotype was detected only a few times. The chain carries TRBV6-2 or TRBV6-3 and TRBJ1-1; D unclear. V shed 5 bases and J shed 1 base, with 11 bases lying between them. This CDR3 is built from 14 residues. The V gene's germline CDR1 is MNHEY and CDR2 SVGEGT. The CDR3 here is CASSEQRPNTEAFF. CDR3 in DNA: TGTGCCAGCAGTGAACAGAGGCCGAACACTGAAGCTTTCTTT.

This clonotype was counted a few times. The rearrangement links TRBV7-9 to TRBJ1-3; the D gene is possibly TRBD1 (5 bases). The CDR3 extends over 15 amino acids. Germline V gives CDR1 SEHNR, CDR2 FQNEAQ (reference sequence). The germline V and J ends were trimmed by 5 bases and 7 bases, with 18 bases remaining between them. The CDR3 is CASSHSDTPGNTIYF. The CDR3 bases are TGTGCCAGCAGCCATTCCGACACGCCAGGGAACACCATATATTTT.

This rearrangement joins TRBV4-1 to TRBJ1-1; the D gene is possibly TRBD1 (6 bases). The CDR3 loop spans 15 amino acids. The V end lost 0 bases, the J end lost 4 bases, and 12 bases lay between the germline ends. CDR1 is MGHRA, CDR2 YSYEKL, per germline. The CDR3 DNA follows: TGCGCCAGCAGCCAAGATAACAGGGCTGGCACTGAAGCTTTCTTT. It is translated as CASSQDNRAGTEAFF.

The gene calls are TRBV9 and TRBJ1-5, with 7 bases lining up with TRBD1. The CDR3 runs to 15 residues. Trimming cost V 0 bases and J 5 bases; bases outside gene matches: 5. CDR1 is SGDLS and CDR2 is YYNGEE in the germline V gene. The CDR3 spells CASSVGQGGDQPQHF. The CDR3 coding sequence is TGTGCCAGCAGCGTAGGACAGGGTGGGGATCAGCCCCAGCATTTT.

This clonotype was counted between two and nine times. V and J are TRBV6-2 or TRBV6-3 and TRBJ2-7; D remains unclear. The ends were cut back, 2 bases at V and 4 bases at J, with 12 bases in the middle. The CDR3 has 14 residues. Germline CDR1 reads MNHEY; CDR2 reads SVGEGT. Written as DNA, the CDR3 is TGTGCCAGCAGTTACGTCAGGCATAATTACGAGCAGTACTTC. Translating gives CASSYVRHNYEQYF.

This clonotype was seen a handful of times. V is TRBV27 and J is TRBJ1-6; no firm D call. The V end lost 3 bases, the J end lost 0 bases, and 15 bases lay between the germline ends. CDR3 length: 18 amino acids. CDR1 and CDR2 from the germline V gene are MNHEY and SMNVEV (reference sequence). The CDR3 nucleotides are TGTGCCAGCAGTTTCTACCTGGACCGTAGCTCCTATAATTCACCCCTCCACTTT. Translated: CASSFYLDRSSYNSPLHF.

CDR3 nucleotides: TGTGCCAGCAGCTCCGACTCTAGGAGCAATCAGCCCCAGCATTTT. It yields the protein CASSSDSRSNQPQHF. The V and J genes are TRBV7-2 and TRBJ1-5; no definite D call. Germline V lookup: CDR1 SGHTA, CDR2 FQGNSA. The CDR3 spans 15 residues. The V end was cut by 4 bases, the J end by 1 base, with 11 bases between.

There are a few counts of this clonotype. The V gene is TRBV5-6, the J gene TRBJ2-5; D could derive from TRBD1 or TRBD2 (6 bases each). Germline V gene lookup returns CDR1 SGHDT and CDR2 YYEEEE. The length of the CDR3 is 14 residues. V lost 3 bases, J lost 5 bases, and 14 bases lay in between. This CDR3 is CASSSKGGGETQYF. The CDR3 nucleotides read TGTGCCAGCAGCTCCAAGGGGGGCGGCGAGACCCAGTACTTC.

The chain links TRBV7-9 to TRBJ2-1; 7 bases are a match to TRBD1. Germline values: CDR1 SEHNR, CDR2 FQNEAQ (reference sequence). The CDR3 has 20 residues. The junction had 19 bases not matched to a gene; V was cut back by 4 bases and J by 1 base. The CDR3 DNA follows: TGTGCCAGCAGCTCTATATTGCACGACCGGGACAGCGTATCCTACAATGAGCAGTTCTTC. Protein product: CASSSILHDRDSVSYNEQFF.

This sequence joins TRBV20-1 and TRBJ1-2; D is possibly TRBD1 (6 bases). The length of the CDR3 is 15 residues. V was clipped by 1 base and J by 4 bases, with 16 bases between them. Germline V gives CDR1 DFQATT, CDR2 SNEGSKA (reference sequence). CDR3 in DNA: TGCAGTGCTAGAGTACCCCAGACAGGTTTCTATGGCTACACCTTC. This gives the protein CSARVPQTGFYGYTF.

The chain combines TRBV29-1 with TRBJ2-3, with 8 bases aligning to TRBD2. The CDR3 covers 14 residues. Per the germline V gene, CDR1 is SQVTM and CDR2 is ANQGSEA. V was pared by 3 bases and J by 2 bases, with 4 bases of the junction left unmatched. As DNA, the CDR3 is TGCAGCGTTGAGGCGGGGGGAAACACAGATACGCAGTATTTT. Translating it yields CSVEAGGNTDTQYF.